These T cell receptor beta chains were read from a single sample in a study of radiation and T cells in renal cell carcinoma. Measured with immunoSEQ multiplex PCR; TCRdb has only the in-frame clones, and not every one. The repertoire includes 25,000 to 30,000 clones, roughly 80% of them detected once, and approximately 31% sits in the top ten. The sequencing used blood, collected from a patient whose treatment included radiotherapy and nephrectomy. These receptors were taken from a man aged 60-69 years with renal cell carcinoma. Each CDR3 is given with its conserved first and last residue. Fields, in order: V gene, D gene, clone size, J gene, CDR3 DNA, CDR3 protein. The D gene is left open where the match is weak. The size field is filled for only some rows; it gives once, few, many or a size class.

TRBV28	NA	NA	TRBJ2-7	TGTGCCAGCAGTCAGAGCGGAGGCACCTACGAGCAGTACTTC	CASSQSGGTYEQYF
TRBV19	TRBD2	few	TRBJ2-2	TGTGCCAGTAGTATATATGCGGGAGGGTCGAACACCGGGGAGCTGTTTTTT	CASSIYAGGSNTGELFF
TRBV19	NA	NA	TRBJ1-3	TGTGCCAGTAGTATAGAGTACAGGGCTGGAAACACCATATATTTT	CASSIEYRAGNTIYF
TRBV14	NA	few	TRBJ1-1	TGTGCCAGCAGCCTCTACAGGGACACTGAAGCTTTCTTT	CASSLYRDTEAFF
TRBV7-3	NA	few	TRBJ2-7	TGTGCCAGCAGCGCCTCGACGTACTACGAGCAGTACTTC	CASSASTYYEQYF
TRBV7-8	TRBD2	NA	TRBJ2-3	TGTGCCAGCAGCCTAGCTGGACTAGGGGCAAAAGATACGCAGTATTTT	CASSLAGLGAKDTQYF
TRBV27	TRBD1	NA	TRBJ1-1	TGTGCCAGCAGCTCAGTGCAGGGGGCGGAAGCTTTCTTT	CASSSVQGAEAFF
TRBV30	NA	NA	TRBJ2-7	TGTGCCTGGGGACAAAAATCCTACGAGCAGTACTTC	CAWGQKSYEQYF
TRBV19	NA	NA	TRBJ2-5	TGTGCCAGTAGTATACGGCTGCTCAGGGGGACCCAGTACTTC	CASSIRLLRGTQYF
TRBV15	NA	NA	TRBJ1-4	TGTGCCACCAGCAGAGCTCGGGGGGAAAAACTGTTTTTT	CATSRARGEKLFF
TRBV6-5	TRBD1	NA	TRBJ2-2	TGTGCCAGCAGATCCGGGACAGAGACCGGGGAGCTGTTTTTT	CASRSGTETGELFF
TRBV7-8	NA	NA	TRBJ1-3	TGTGCCAGCAGCTTCGAGTACTCTGGAAACACCATATATTTT	CASSFEYSGNTIYF
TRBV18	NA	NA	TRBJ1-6	TGTGCCAGCTCACGCGATCGGGTCAGCTCCTATAATTCACCCCTCCACTTT	CASSRDRVSSYNSPLHF
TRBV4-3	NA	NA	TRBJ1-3	TGCGCCAGCAGCCCCTCCCCGCCCACGGACGCCATATATTTT	CASSPSPPTDAIYF
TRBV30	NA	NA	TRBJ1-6	TGTGCCTGGAGTGTTGAAAGCCAGTCGATAGGTTCACCCCTCCACTTT	CAWSVESQSIGSPLHF
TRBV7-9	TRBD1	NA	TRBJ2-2	TGTGCCAGCAGCTCACCCGACAGGGGATCTAACACCGGGGAGCTGTTTTTT	CASSSPDRGSNTGELFF
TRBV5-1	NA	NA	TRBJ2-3	TGCGCCAGCACCCTAGGTATTGTAGTGGGGTCGGTTAGCACAGATACGCAGTATTTT	CASTLGIVVGSVSTDTQYF
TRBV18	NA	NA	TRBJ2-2	TGTGCCAGCTCACCACGCACCGGGGAGCTGTTTTTT	CASSPRTGELFF
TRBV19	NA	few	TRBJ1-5	TGTGCCAGTAGCGAGAACAATCAGCCCCAGCATTTT	CASSENNQPQHF
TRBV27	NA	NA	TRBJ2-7	TGTGCCAGCAGTTTATCGTTAGGGTACGGGCAGTACTTC	CASSLSLGYGQYF
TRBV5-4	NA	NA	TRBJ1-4	TGTGCCAGCAGCTTAGGACAGCTCGGGGCTAATGAAAAACTGTTTTTT	CASSLGQLGANEKLFF
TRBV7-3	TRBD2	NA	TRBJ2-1	TGTGCCAGCAGCCTAGGACTAGCGGGAGTGATTAGTTCCTACAATGAGCAGTTCTTC	CASSLGLAGVISSYNEQFF